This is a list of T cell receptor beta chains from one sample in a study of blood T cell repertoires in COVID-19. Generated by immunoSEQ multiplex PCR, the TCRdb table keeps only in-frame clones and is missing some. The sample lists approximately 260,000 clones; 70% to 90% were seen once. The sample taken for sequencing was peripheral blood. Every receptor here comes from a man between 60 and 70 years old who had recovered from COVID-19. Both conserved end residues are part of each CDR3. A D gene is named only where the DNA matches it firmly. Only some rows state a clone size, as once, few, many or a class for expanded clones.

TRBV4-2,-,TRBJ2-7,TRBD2,CASSQGAGVVEQYF,TGTGCCAGCAGCCAAGGTGCGGGAGTAGTCGAGCAGTACTTC
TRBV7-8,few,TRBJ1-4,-,CASSLAAGRQNEKLFF,TGTGCCAGCAGCTTAGCGGCCGGCAGGCAGAATGAAAAACTGTTTTTT
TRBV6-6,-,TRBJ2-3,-,CASSTTDTQYF,TGTGCCAGCAGCACTACAGATACGCAGTATTTT
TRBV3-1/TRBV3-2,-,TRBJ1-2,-,CASSQGVFTIGYTF,TGTGCCAGCAGCCAAGGTGTATTTACAATTGGCTACACCTTC
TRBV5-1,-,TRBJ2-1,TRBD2,CASSLGTSGFSPNEQFF,TGCGCCAGCAGCTTAGGGACTAGCGGGTTCAGCCCCAATGAGCAGTTCTTC
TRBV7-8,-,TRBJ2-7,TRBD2,CASSTGLAGHYEQYF,TGTGCCAGCAGCACAGGACTAGCAGGACACTACGAGCAGTACTTC
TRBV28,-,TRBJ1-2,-,CASSFRQGRYGYTF,TGTGCCAGCAGTTTTCGGCAGGGCAGATATGGCTACACCTTC
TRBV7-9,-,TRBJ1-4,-,CASSPGSLNEKLFF,TGTGCCAGCAGCCCCGGGTCCCTAAATGAAAAACTGTTTTTT
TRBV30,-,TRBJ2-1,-,CAWSGGGPTQFF,TGTGCCTGGAGTGGTGGGGGCCCTACCCAGTTCTTC
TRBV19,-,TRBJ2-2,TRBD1,CASSGQPVTGELFF,TGTGCCTCCTCGGGACAGCCCGTCACCGGGGAGCTGTTTTTT
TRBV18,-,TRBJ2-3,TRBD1,CASSPNRGRITDTQYF,TGTGCCAGCTCCCCAAACAGGGGGCGGATCACAGATACGCAGTATTTT
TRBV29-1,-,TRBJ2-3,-,CSASRTWGSTDTQYF,TGCAGCGCCTCGAGAACGTGGGGCAGCACAGATACGCAGTATTTT
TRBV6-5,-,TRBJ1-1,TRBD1,CASKRQGQNTEAFF,TGTGCCAGCAAGCGACAGGGACAGAACACTGAAGCTTTCTTT
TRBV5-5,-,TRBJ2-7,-,CASSLVLLGEQYF,TGTGCCAGCAGCTTGGTTTTACTTGGCGAGCAGTACTTC
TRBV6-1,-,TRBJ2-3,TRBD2,CASSERLPSGGPGTDTQYF,TGTGCCAGCAGTGAGAGGTTGCCTAGCGGGGGTCCGGGCACAGATACGCAGTATTTT
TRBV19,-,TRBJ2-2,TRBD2,CASSKGLANTGELFF,TGTGCCAGTAGTAAAGGACTAGCTAACACCGGGGAGCTGTTTTTT
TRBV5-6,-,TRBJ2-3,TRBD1,CASSLQQGLSTDTQYF,TGTGCCAGCAGCTTGCAACAGGGGCTTAGCACAGATACGCAGTATTTT
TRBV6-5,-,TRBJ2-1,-,CASSEASYNEQFF,TGTGCCAGCAGCGAGGCTAGCTACAATGAGCAGTTCTTC
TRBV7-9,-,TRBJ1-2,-,CASSLGAGSLISRGYTF,TGTGCCAGCAGCTTAGGGGCGGGGTCTTTAATCTCGCGTGGCTACACCTTC
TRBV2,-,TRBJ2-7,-,CASSEDSLNYEQYF,TGTGCCAGCAGCGAGGACAGTTTAAACTACGAGCAGTACTTC
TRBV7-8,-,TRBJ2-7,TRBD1,CASSLARRGRMIEQYF,TGTGCCAGCAGCTTAGCGCGCAGGGGGCGCATGATCGAGCAGTACTTC
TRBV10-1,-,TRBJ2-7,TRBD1,CASSESFPGQGEYEQYF,TGCGCCAGCAGTGAGTCTTTTCCGGGACAGGGGGAGTACGAGCAGTACTTC
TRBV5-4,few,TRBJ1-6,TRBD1,CASSYRGPNSPLHF,TGTGCCAGCAGCTACAGGGGGCCGAATTCACCCCTCCACTTT
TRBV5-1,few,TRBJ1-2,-,CASSLEGVGRSYTF,TGCGCCAGCAGCTTGGAGGGGGTAGGTAGGAGCTACACCTTC
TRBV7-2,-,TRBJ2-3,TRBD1,CASSLQGVGTDTQYF,TGTGCCAGCAGCTTACAGGGGGTTGGCACAGATACGCAGTATTTT
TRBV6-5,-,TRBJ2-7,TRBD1,CASSPKTGGAEQYF,TGTGCCAGCAGTCCTAAGACAGGGGGCGCCGAGCAGTACTTC
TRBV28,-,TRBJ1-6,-,CASIKSGANSPLHF,TGTGCCAGCATCAAATCAGGCGCCAATTCACCCCTCCACTTT
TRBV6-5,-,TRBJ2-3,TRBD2,CASARLAGSADTQYF,TGTGCCAGCGCGAGACTAGCGGGATCGGCAGATACGCAGTATTTT
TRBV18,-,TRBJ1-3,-,CASSLGGNSGNTIYF,TGTGCCAGCTCACTCGGAGGGAACTCTGGAAACACCATATATTTT
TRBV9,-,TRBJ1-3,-,CASSPRWGLMSGNTIYF,TGTGCCAGCAGCCCCCGGTGGGGACTCATGTCCGGAAACACCATATATTTT
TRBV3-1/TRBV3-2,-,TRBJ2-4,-,CASSPRGAGETKNIQYF,TGTGCCAGCAGCCCTCGGGGGGCGGGAGAGACCAAAAACATTCAGTACTTC
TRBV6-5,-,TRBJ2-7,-,CASKTGPVYEQYF,TGTGCCAGCAAGACAGGACCAGTCTACGAGCAGTACTTC
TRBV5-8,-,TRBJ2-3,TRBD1,CASSPQTGISTDTQYF,TGTGCCAGCAGCCCCCAGACAGGGATTAGCACAGATACGCAGTATTTT
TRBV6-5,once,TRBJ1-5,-,CASVRGPNQPQHF,TGTGCCAGCGTCCGGGGTCCCAATCAGCCCCAGCATTTT
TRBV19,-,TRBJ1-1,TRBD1,CASFDRGMNTEAFF,TGTGCCAGCTTCGACAGGGGCATGAACACTGAAGCTTTCTTT
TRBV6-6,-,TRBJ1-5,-,CASLQDSNQPQHF,TGTGCCAGCTTACAGGATAGCAATCAGCCCCAGCATTTT
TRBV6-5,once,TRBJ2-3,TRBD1,CASSDRGMGTDTQYF,TGTGCCAGCAGCGACAGGGGTATGGGCACAGATACGCAGTATTTT
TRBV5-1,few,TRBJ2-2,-,CASSLDPGTHTGELFF,TGCGCCAGCAGCTTGGATCCCGGGACACACACCGGGGAGCTGTTTTTT
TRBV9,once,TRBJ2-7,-,CASSVASTSYEQYF,TGTGCCAGCAGCGTAGCATCGACATCCTACGAGCAGTACTTC
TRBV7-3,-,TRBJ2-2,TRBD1,CASRRQGATGELFF,TGTGCCAGCAGGCGGCAGGGGGCGACCGGGGAGCTGTTTTTT
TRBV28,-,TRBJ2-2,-,CASRGGAQDTGELFF,TGTGCCAGCAGGGGTGGGGCGCAGGACACCGGGGAGCTGTTTTTT
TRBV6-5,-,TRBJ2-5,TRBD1,CASSRDSTQTQYF,TGTGCCAGCAGTCGGGACAGTACCCAGACCCAGTACTTC